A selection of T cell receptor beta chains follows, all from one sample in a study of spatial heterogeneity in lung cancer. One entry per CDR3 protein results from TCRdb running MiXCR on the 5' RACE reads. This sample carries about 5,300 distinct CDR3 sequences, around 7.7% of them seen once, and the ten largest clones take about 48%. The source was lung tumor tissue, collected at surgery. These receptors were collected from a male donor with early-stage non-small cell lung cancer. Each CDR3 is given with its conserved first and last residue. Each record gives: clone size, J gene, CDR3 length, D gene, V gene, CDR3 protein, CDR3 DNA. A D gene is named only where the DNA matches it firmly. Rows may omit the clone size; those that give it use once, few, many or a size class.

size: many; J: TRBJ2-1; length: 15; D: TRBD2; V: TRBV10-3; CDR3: CAISESVSGGAEQFF; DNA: TGTGCCATCAGTGAGTCGGTTAGCGGGGGGGCTGAGCAGTTCTTC
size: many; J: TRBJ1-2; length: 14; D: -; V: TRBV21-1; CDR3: CASSPRQWDYGYTF; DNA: TGTGCCAGCAGCCCCCGACAGTGGGACTATGGCTACACCTTC
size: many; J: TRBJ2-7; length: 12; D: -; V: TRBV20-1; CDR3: CSAASSSYEQYF; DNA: TGCAGTGCCGCCTCTAGCTCCTACGAGCAGTACTTC
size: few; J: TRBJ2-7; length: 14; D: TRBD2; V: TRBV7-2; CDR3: CASSPGLAGGPQYF; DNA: TGTGCCAGCAGCCCGGGACTAGCGGGAGGCCCGCAGTACTTC
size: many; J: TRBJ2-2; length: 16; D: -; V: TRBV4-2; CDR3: CASSQGRGHYTGELFF; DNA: TGTGCCAGCAGCCAAGGCAGGGGTCACTACACCGGGGAGCTGTTTTTT
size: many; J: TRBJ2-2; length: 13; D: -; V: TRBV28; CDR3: CASSWDGGGELFF; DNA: TGTGCCAGCAGTTGGGATGGCGGCGGGGAGCTGTTTTTT
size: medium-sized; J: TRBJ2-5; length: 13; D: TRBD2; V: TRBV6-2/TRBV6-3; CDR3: CASRTSGQETQYF; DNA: TGTGCCAGCAGGACTAGCGGGCAAGAGACCCAGTACTTC
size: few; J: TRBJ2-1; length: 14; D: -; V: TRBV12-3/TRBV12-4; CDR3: CASRGADSYNEQFF; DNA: TGTGCCAGCAGAGGAGCTGACTCCTACAATGAGCAGTTCTTC
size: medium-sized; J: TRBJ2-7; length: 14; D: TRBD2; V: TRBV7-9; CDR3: CASSPPSGSYEQYF; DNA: TGTGCCAGCAGCCCCCCTAGCGGGAGTTACGAGCAGTACTTC
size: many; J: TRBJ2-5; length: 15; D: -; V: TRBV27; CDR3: CASSFRLTGEETQYF; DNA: TGTGCCAGCAGTTTCCGTTTAACCGGCGAAGAGACCCAGTACTTC
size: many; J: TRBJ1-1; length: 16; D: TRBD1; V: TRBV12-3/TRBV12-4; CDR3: CASSLAGGALRTEAFF; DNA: TGTGCCAGCAGTTTAGCAGGGGGCGCGTTGAGGACTGAAGCTTTCTTT
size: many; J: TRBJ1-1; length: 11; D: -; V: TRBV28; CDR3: CASTTNTEAFF; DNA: TGTGCCAGCACGACTAACACTGAAGCTTTCTTT
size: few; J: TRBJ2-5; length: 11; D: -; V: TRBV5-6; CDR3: CASSSRETQYF; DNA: TGTGCCAGCAGCTCTCGGGAGACCCAGTACTTC
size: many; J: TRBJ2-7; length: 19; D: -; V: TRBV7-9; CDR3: CASSFPGQGLGLAVYEQYF; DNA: TGTGCCAGCAGCTTTCCCGGACAGGGGTTAGGACTAGCGGTCTACGAGCAGTACTTC
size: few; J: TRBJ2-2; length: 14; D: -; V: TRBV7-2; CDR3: CASSPPRGPGELFF; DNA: TGTGCCAGCAGCCCCCCCAGGGGCCCCGGGGAGCTGTTTTTT
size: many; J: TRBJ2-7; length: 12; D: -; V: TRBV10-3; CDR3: CAGGLSSYEQYF; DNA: TGTGCCGGAGGACTGAGCTCCTACGAGCAGTACTTC
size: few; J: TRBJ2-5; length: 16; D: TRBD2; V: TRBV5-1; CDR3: CASSPRSGGDGETQYF; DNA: TGCGCCAGCAGCCCCCGAAGCGGGGGGGACGGAGAGACCCAGTACTTC
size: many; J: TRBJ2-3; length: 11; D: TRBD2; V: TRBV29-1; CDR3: CSVWLAGTQYF; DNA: TGCAGCGTTTGGCTAGCGGGTACGCAGTATTTT
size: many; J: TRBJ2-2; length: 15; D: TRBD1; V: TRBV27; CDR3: CASSRGQTNTGELFF; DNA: TGTGCCAGCAGTCGGGGACAGACGAACACCGGGGAGCTGTTTTTT
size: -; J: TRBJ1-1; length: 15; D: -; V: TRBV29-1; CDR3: CSVRQGAGLNTEAFF; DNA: TGCAGCGTCCGGCAAGGGGCTGGTTTGAACACTGAAGCTTTCTTT
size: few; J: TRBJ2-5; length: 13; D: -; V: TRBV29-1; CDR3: CSVVKDTQETQYF; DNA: TGCAGCGTTGTAAAGGACACACAAGAGACCCAGTACTTC
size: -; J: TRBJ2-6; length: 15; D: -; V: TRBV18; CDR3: CASSPSYSGANVLTF; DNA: TGTGCCAGCTCACCCTCCTACTCTGGGGCCAACGTCCTGACTTTC
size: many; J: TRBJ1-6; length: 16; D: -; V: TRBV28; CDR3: CASSRGGFPKGSPLHF; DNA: TGTGCCAGCAGCCGCGGCGGGTTCCCGAAGGGCTCACCCCTCCACTTT
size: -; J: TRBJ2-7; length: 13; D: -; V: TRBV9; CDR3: CASSLYSSGEQYF; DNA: TGTGCCAGCAGCCTATACTCTTCTGGGGAGCAGTACTTC
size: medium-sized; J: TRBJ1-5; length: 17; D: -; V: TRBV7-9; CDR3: CASSLGRGGRSNQPQHF; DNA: TGTGCCAGCAGCTTAGGACGAGGAGGCCGTAGCAATCAGCCCCAGCATTTT
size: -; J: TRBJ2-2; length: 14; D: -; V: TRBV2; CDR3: CASRGRATTGELFF; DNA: TGTGCCAGCAGGGGAAGGGCGACCACCGGGGAGCTGTTTTTT
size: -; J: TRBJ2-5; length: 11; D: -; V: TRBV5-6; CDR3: CASSLEETQYF; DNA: TGTGCCAGCAGCTTGGAGGAGACCCAGTACTTC
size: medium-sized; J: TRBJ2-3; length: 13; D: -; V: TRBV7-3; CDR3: CASSPPGGLTQYF; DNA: TGTGCCAGCAGCCCACCTGGGGGCCTTACGCAGTATTTT
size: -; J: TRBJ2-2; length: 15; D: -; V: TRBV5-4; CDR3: CASSPRGADTGELFF; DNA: TGTGCCAGCAGCCCTCGGGGAGCGGACACCGGGGAGCTGTTTTTT
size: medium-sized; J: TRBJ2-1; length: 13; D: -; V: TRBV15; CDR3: CATSTRTHGEQFF; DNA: TGTGCCACCAGCACCCGGACCCACGGCGAGCAGTTCTTC
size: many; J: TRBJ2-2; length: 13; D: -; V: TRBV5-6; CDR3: CASSFFASGELFF; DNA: TGTGCCAGCAGCTTTTTTGCATCCGGGGAGCTGTTTTTT
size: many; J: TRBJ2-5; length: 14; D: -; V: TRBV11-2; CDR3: CASSSGVQRGTQYF; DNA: TGTGCCAGCAGCTCAGGGGTCCAAAGGGGGACCCAGTACTTC
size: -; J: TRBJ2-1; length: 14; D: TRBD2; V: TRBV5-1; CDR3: CANSLALAGDEQFF; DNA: TGCGCCAACAGCTTAGCGTTAGCGGGAGATGAGCAGTTCTTC
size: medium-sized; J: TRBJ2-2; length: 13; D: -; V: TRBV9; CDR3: CASSSRGPGELFF; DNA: TGTGCCAGCAGCTCCCGGGGGCCCGGGGAGCTGTTTTTT
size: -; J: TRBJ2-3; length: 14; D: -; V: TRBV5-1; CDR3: CASSLSLGADTQYF; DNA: TGCGCCAGCAGCTTGTCGCTGGGGGCAGATACGCAGTATTTT
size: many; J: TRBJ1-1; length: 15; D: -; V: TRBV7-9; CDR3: CASRIGGSRNTEAFF; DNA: TGTGCCAGCAGAATAGGGGGTTCCAGGAACACTGAAGCTTTCTTT
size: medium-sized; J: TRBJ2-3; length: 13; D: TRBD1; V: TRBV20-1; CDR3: CSADRGLTDTQYF; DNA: TGCAGTGCGGACAGGGGCCTCACAGATACGCAGTATTTT
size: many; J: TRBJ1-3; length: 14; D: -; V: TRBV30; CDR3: CAWSVGSSGNTIYF; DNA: TGTGCCTGGAGTGTAGGGAGCTCTGGAAACACCATATATTTT
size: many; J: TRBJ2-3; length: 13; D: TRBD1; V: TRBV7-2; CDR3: CASSLFRGDTQYF; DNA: TGTGCCAGCAGCTTATTCAGGGGGGATACGCAGTATTTT
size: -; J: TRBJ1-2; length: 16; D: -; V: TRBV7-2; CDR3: CASSLDGDFRTYGYTF; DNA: TGTGCCAGCAGCTTAGATGGGGACTTTAGAACCTATGGCTACACCTTC
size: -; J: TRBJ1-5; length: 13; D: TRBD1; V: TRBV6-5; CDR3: CASSTGGGQPQHF; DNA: TGTGCCAGCAGCACAGGGGGCGGCCAGCCCCAGCATTTT
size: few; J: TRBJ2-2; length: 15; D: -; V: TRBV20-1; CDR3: CSARPPGSNTGELFF; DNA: TGCAGTGCTAGACCCCCAGGGTCTAACACCGGGGAGCTGTTTTTT
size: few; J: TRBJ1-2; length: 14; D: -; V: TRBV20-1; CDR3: CSARDGGSNYGYTF; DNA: TGCAGTGCTAGAGATGGGGGCAGCAACTATGGCTACACCTTC
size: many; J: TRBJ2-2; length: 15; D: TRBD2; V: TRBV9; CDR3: CASSVASGSTGELFF; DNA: TGTGCCAGCAGCGTAGCTAGCGGGAGCACCGGGGAGCTGTTTTTT
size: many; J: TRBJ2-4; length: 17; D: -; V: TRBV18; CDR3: CASSPPNSHSGQNIQYF; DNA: TGTGCCAGCTCACCACCCAATAGCCACTCTGGCCAAAACATTCAGTACTTC
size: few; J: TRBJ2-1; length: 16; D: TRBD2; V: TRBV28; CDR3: CASRGPGVSGVNEQFF; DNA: TGTGCCAGCAGGGGCCCGGGTGTTAGCGGGGTCAATGAGCAGTTCTTC
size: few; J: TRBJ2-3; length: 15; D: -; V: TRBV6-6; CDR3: CASSYPDREADTQYF; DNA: TGTGCCAGCAGTTACCCAGACAGGGAGGCAGATACGCAGTATTTT
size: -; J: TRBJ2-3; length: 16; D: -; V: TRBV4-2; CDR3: CASSQGTGTRTDTQYF; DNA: TGTGCCAGCAGCCAGGGAACGGGGACACGCACAGATACGCAGTATTTT
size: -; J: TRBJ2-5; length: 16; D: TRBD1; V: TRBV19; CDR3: CASSARDRGRLETQYF; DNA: TGTGCCAGTAGTGCACGGGACAGGGGGCGTTTGGAGACCCAGTACTTC
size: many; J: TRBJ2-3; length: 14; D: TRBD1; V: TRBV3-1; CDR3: CASSHGTGPDTQYF; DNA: TGTGCCAGCAGCCACGGGACAGGGCCCGATACGCAGTATTTT